The clone carrying this TCR beta chain came up a few times. Followed longitudinally, the Seattle patients had been enrolled during active infection. These data belong to a study of blood T cell repertoires in COVID-19. Overall study context: COVID-19 samples from acute and convalescent phases originated in the United States, Italy and Spain. T cells, B-cell-depleted T cells, or PBMCs provided the cDNA or gDNA that served as material.

In the original analysis: The authors estimated nucleated cell counts from reference gene primer amplification. Using immunoSEQ multiplex PCR, the repertoire was profiled, and TCRdb retains in-frame clones only, with some absent. Clonal size and the V and J genes are those of that table, whereas D and trimming came from the DNA. The sample consists of 400,000 or so clones, 75% to 90% of them appearing once. Germline assignment: CDR1 MNHEY and CDR2 SVGEGT. The CDR3 has 15 residues. The ends lost 4 bases at V and 7 bases at J; junction bases unmatched: 12. V is TRBV6-2 or TRBV6-3 and J is TRBJ1-1; TRBD1 aligns across 7 bases. The sequence derives from a woman in her forties with COVID-19, enrolled during active disease. The source material was peripheral blood. CDR3 residues: CASSFSFGTAGEAFF. The CDR3 nucleotides read TGTGCCAGCAGTTTTTCCTTCGGGACAGCCGGTGAAGCTTTCTTT.